This T cell receptor (beta chain) was retrieved from a study of T-cell memory formation after mild COVID-19. General study results and limits: Whereas later expanders leaned CD4+, clones contracting day 15 to 85 showed a balanced CD4/CD8 makeup.

Details on this clonotype: Its antigen remains unidentified. One junction end disagrees with the germline gene, perhaps due to a read error.

This CDR3 has 13 residues. In germline, CDR1 is MNHNS, CDR2 SASEGT. TCRdb called the 5' RACE reads again in MiXCR, with one record for every CDR3 protein. The top ten clones hold about 12% of a sample with about 450,000 distinct CDR3 sequences, around a quarter of them seen once. The sequencing input was PBMCs or a T cell subset sorted from them (not recorded which). The rearrangement uses TRBV6-1 and TRBJ2-1; TRBD2 agrees at 7 bases. This sequence was found in an adult woman who had mild COVID-19 (a few samples of this study predate the infection). Cell type and time point are not known. The CDR3 coding sequence is TGTGCCAGCAGTGGATGGGAACGGGGGGTCTATCCGTTC. The encoded protein is CASSGWERGVYPF.